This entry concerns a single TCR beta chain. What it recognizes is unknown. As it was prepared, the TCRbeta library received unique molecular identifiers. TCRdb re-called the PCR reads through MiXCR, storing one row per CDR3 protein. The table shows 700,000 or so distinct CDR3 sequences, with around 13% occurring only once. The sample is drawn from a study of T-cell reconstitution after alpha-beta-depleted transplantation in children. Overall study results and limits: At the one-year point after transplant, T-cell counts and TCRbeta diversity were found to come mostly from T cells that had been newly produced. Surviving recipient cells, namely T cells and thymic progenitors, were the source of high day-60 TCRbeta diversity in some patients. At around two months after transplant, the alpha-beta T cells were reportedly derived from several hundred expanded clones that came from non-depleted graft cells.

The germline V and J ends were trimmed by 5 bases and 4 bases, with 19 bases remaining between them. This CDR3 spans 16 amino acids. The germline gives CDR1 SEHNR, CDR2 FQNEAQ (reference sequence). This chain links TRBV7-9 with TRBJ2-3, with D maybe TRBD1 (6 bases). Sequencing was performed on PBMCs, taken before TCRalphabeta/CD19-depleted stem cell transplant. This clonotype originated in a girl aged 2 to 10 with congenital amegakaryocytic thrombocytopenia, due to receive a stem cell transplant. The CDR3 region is CASSAEQGLFADTQYF. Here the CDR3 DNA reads TGTGCCAGCAGCGCCGAACAGGGTTTATTTGCAGATACGCAGTATTTT. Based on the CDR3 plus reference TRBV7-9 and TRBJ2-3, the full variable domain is DTGVSQNPRHKITKRGQNVTFRCDPISEHNRLYWYRQTLGQGPEFLTYFQNEAQLEKSRLLSDRFSAERPKGSFSTLEIQRTEQGDSAMYLCASSAEQGLFADTQYFGPGTRLTVL.